The TCR beta chain under discussion was sequenced for a study of identifying expanded T cells in peripheral blood. This clone was found once. Its matching antigen is unknown. Generated by immunoSEQ multiplex PCR, the TCRdb table keeps only in-frame clones and is missing some. The repertoire holds around 130,000 clones, roughly 90% seen once, with about 8% in the top ten. Study-wide findings and caveats: Over approximately two and four weeks, about 17 and 20 clones changed, versus around 1.3 between replicates. Variance in clone template counts between approximately two-week samples significantly increased with total template count across all healthy donors.

The CDR3 contains 16 residues. Trimming at V came to 0 bases and at J to 0 bases, leaving 3 bases not matched to a gene. CDR1 is SGHRS and CDR2 is YFSETQ in the germline V gene. The V and J genes are TRBV5-1 and TRBJ2-1, with TRBD1 matching over 7 bases. This clonotype was obtained from a person between 18 and 70 years old in good health. What was sequenced was blood. The CDR3 nucleotides read TGCGCCAGCAGCTTGGCGACAGGGAGCTCCTACAATGAGCAGTTCTTC. Residues: CASSLATGSSYNEQFF.